A single sample is the source of the 30 T cell receptor beta chains below, sequenced in a study of blood T cell repertoires in COVID-19. TCRdb's copy holds only in-frame clones and misses some; the assay was immunoSEQ multiplex PCR. Altogether 250,000 to 400,000 clones are present, approximately 90% being singletons, with the ten largest covering approximately 1.6%. The sample comprised peripheral blood. These receptors came from a young woman with COVID-19, enrolled during active disease.

CDR3 DNA sequence: TGTGCCAGCAGTCTAGGGACAAACAACAATGAGCAGTTCTTC. Translated: CASSLGTNNNEQFF. The V gene is TRBV27, the J gene TRBJ2-1; TRBD1 is a possible D gene (6 bases). Germline V gene sequence: CDR1 MNHEY, CDR2 SMNVEV (reference sequence). Trimming removed 5 bases from V and 5 bases from J, with 13 bases in between. The CDR3 sequence is 14 residues long.

This clone has only a few counts. The genes are TRBV4-1 and TRBJ1-2; 10 nucleotides agree with TRBD1. The CDR3 has 15 amino acids. Germline V gene data show CDR1 as MGHRA and CDR2 as YSYEKL. V shed 4 bases, J shed 2 bases, and the junction held 4 bases outside the gene matches. CDR3 in amino acids: CASSPRTGGNYGYTF. Written as DNA, the CDR3 is TGCGCCAGCAGCCCGAGGACAGGGGGGAACTATGGCTACACCTTC.

This chain uses TRBV7-9 with TRBJ1-4; 9 positions match TRBD1. After removal of 5 bases from V and 5 bases from J, the junction contained 12 bases not matched to a gene. Per the germline V gene, CDR1 is SEHNR and CDR2 is FQNEAQ (reference sequence). The CDR3 is 17 amino acids. The CDR3 region has the DNA TGTGCCAGCAGCCCGGGACAGGGAATGGGAGACAATGAAAAACTGTTTTTT. Encoded protein: CASSPGQGMGDNEKLFF.

This rearrangement joins TRBV5-1 to TRBJ2-5; TRBD2 aligns across 8 bases. Germline CDR1 is SGHRS and CDR2 is YFSETQ. The CDR3 totals 13 residues. Germline trimming cut 4 bases from V and 5 bases from J; bases unmatched to any gene: 4. Written as DNA, the CDR3 is TGCGCCAGCAGCCGAGCGGGGGTGGAGACCCAGTACTTC. Protein product: CASSRAGVETQYF.

This chain connects TRBV30 to TRBJ1-2; D is ambiguous. Trimming took 2 bases from V and 7 from J, leaving 14 bases between them. The CDR3 runs 13 residues. The germline CDR1 and CDR2 sequences are GTSNPN and SVGIG (reference sequence). In nucleotides, the CDR3 is TGTGCCTGGAGTCAATCCCGGAGTGGTGGCTACACCTTC. It yields the protein CAWSQSRSGGYTF.

The chain carries TRBV5-1 and TRBJ1-4, with TRBD1 as a possible D gene (5 bases). This CDR3 has 16 amino acids. Trimming removed 0 bases from V and 0 bases from J, with 9 bases in between. Germline CDR1 SGHRS, CDR2 YFSETQ. The CDR3 is CASSLVSGATNEKLFF. The CDR3 coding sequence is TGCGCCAGCAGCTTGGTGTCGGGGGCAACTAATGAAAAACTGTTTTTT. Complete variable domain (other parts from reference TRBV5-1 and TRBJ1-4): KAGVTQTPRYLIKTRGQQVTLSCSPISGHRSVSWYQQTPGQGLQFLFEYFSETQRNKGNFPGRFSGRQFSNSRSEMNVSTLELGDSALYLCASSLVSGATNEKLFFGSGTQLSVL.

This clone was seen just once. Written as DNA, the CDR3 is TGTGCCACCAGTGATGCCACGGGACAGGGGGACTACACCTTC. Amino acids: CATSDATGQGDYTF. The chain is built from TRBV24-1 and TRBJ1-2; TRBD1 agrees at 11 bases. V dropped 3 bases and J dropped 10; count of bases not matched to a gene: 6. The germline gives CDR1 KGHDR, CDR2 SFDVKD. The CDR3 spans 14 residues.

The rearrangement uses TRBV9 and TRBJ1-6, with TRBD1 matching over 7 bases. V trimming: 3 bases; J trimming: 11 bases; junction bases outside the gene matches: 11. The V gene's germline CDR1 is SGDLS and CDR2 YYNGEE. This CDR3 comprises 15 residues. CDR3 nucleotides: TGTGCCAGCAGCGGGACAGGTGTATTACCGACACCCCTCCACTTT. It yields the protein CASSGTGVLPTPLHF.

The V gene is TRBV5-6, the J gene TRBJ2-7; D may be TRBD1 (7 bases). V was shortened by 6 bases and J by 4 bases, with 17 bases between the two germline ends. The germline CDR1 and CDR2 sequences are SGHDT and YYEEEE. The CDR3 length is 14 residues. CDR3 loop: CASISRAGGYEQYF. CDR3 sequence (DNA): TGTGCCAGCATCTCGAGGGCAGGGGGGTACGAGCAGTACTTC.

This clone showed up just a few times. The chain employs TRBV6-5 and TRBJ1-1; TRBD1 matches 8 bases. The CDR3 length is 13 residues. J lost 4 bases, V lost 6 bases, and 4 bases had no gene match. Germline CDR1 reads MNHEY; CDR2 reads SVGAGI. The CDR3 nucleotides are TGTGCCAGCAGACCCACAGGGGGCACTGAAGCTTTCTTT. Its protein is CASRPTGGTEAFF.

This clone was seen only once. As DNA, the CDR3 is TGTGCCTGCGCGGGCCCACCTCGGAACACCTTC. Amino acids: CACAGPPRNTF. The V gene is TRBV30, the J gene TRBJ1-2; unclear D gene. V was pared by 6 bases and J by 12 bases, with 17 bases between. This CDR3 has 11 residues. Germline CDR1 GTSNPN, CDR2 SVGIG (reference sequence).

The chain has TRBV29-1 and TRBJ2-3; TRBD2 is a possible D gene (6 bases). Trimming cost V 4 bases and J 1 base, with 9 bases left between them. Germline V gene sequence: CDR1 SQVTM, CDR2 ANQGSEA. The CDR3 consists of 13 residues. CDR3 DNA sequence: TGCAGCGTTGGCGGGGAGGGCACAGATACGCAGTATTTT. As protein: CSVGGEGTDTQYF.

The rearrangement uses TRBV6-6 and TRBJ1-1; D remains unclear. The germline CDR1 and CDR2 sequences are MNHNY and SVGAGI (reference sequence). V was pared by 5 bases and J by 4 bases, with 17 bases between. The CDR3 is made up of 15 amino acids. This CDR3 reads CASSVQKASGTEAFF. The CDR3 nucleotides are TGTGCCAGCAGTGTTCAGAAAGCGTCGGGCACTGAAGCTTTCTTT.

The V and J genes are TRBV29-1 and TRBJ1-5, with D maybe TRBD1 (6 bases). In germline, CDR1 is SQVTM, CDR2 ANQGSEA. The CDR3 runs to 14 residues. Trimming removed 7 bases from V and 0 bases from J, with 13 bases in between. DNA for the CDR3: TGCAGCGGCAGGACAGAACATAGCAATCAGCCCCAGCATTTT. Residues: CSGRTEHSNQPQHF.

This clone appeared once. The rearrangement joins TRBV5-1 to TRBJ2-3, with TRBD2 matching over 10 bases. From germline, CDR1 is SGHRS and CDR2 YFSETQ. V trimming: 3 bases; J trimming: 5 bases; junction bases outside the gene matches: 6. The CDR3 totals 15 residues. The CDR3 nucleotides are TGCGCCAGCAGCTCTAGCGGGGGCCGGGGAGATACGCAGTATTTT. Protein product: CASSSSGGRGDTQYF.

The rearrangement joins TRBV6-5 to TRBJ2-1, with 9 bases fitting TRBD2. The CDR3 runs to 15 residues. The V gene's germline CDR1 is MNHEY and CDR2 SVGAGI. V dropped 6 bases and J dropped 7; count of bases not matched to a gene: 10. The chain's CDR3 is CASRAAGGPSNEQFF. The CDR3 region has the DNA TGTGCCAGCAGAGCTGCGGGGGGGCCGAGTAATGAGCAGTTCTTC.

V is TRBV27 and J is TRBJ1-1; possible D gene TRBD1, 5 bases. The length of the CDR3 is 13 residues. V gave up 5 bases and J gave up 2 bases, with 9 bases separating them. CDR1 MNHEY and CDR2 SMNVEV come from the germline V gene (reference sequence). This CDR3 is CASSAGRNTEAFF. The CDR3 DNA follows: TGTGCCAGCAGTGCGGGGCGCAACACTGAAGCTTTCTTT.

The chain employs TRBV5-1 and TRBJ2-4; 11 bases are a match to TRBD2. V lost 0 bases and J lost 7; bases outside the gene matches: 6. Germline CDR1 reads SGHRS; CDR2 reads YFSETQ. The CDR3 loop spans 16 amino acids. The CDR3 reads CASSLGATSGGNIQYF. CDR3 bases: TGCGCCAGCAGCTTGGGAGCCACTAGCGGGGGTAACATTCAGTACTTC.

This chain joins TRBV24-1 and TRBJ2-3; 13 bases are shared with TRBD2. The CDR3 runs 18 residues. CDR1 is KGHDR, CDR2 SFDVKD, per germline. V was clipped by 4 bases and J by 4 bases; unmatched bases: 10. CDR3: CATSDRPRLAGGSDTQYF. The CDR3 nucleotides read TGTGCCACCAGTGACCGCCCTCGACTAGCGGGGGGATCAGATACGCAGTATTTT.

The chain combines TRBV30 with TRBJ2-7; D remains unclear. The V gene's germline CDR1 is GTSNPN and CDR2 SVGIG (reference sequence). CDR3 length: 13 amino acids. V shed 5 bases and J shed 3 bases, with 14 bases lying between them. The chain's CDR3 is CAWAFGVNYEQYF. CDR3 DNA: TGTGCCTGGGCCTTCGGAGTGAACTACGAGCAGTACTTC.

The chain has TRBV3-1 (or the pseudogene TRBV3-2) and TRBJ2-7; TRBD1 matches 8 bases. V lost 3 bases, J lost 7 bases, and 5 bases stayed unmatched. The CDR3 runs 13 residues. Per germline, CDR1 LGHDT and CDR2 YNNKEL (reference sequence). CDR3 sequence reads: CASSHRGLGEQYF. CDR3 DNA sequence: TGTGCCAGCAGCCACAGGGGGCTCGGGGAGCAGTACTTC.

The chain has TRBV7-9 and TRBJ1-1, with D possibly TRBD1 on 5 matching bases. V shed 4 bases and J shed 0 bases, with 15 bases lying between them. CDR3 length: 16 residues. The germline CDR1 and CDR2 sequences are SEHNR and FQNEAQ (reference sequence). The CDR3, as DNA: TGTGCCAGCAGCTCGGGGGGAGACCGATTGAACACTGAAGCTTTCTTT. Translated, it gives CASSSGGDRLNTEAFF.

This chain joins TRBV11-3 and TRBJ2-2; 9 bases map to TRBD1. Germline V CDR1 and CDR2: SGHNT, YENEEA. The CDR3 extends over 15 amino acids. V lost 6 bases and J lost 4; bases outside the gene matches: 6. CDR3 sequence: CASSRQGGGTGELFF. Here the CDR3 DNA reads TGTGCCAGCAGTCGACAGGGGGGCGGCACCGGGGAGCTGTTTTTT.

The V and J genes are TRBV6-2 or TRBV6-3 and TRBJ2-7, with 8 bases identical to TRBD1. CDR1 MNHEY and CDR2 SVGEGT come from the germline V gene. The CDR3 consists of 17 residues. Unmatched junction bases numbered 10, after V lost 3 bases and J lost 0 bases. CDR3 sequence: CASSYRIGTGYSYEQYF. CDR3 in DNA: TGTGCCAGCAGTTATCGGATTGGGACAGGCTACTCCTACGAGCAGTACTTC.

The V and J genes are TRBV7-8 and TRBJ1-1, with a possible D match to TRBD1 (5 bases). V was clipped by 3 bases and J by 4 bases, with 15 bases between them. The CDR3 consists of 15 residues. Germline V gives CDR1 SGHVS, CDR2 FQNEAQ. The CDR3 loop is CASSLIRATSTEAFF. The DNA for the CDR3 is TGTGCCAGCAGCTTGATCAGGGCGACGAGCACTGAAGCTTTCTTT.

The chain employs TRBV19 and TRBJ1-5; D is perhaps TRBD1 (6 bases). The CDR3 length is 12 residues. The germline gives CDR1 LNHDA, CDR2 SQIVND (reference sequence). Trimming shortened V by 7 bases and J by 6 bases, and 10 bases separated the two germline ends. This CDR3 is CASTQGGQPQHF. In DNA form, the CDR3 reads TGTGCCAGTACACAGGGCGGTCAGCCCCAGCATTTT.

V and J are TRBV6-1 and TRBJ2-7, with D unclear. This CDR3 spans 13 amino acids. Germline-derived CDR1 and CDR2 are MNHNS and SASEGT. V lost 2 bases and J 2 bases, leaving 7 bases between the germline ends. CDR3 coding DNA: TGTGCCAGCAGTGAATTCCTTACCTACGAGCAGTACGTC. It is translated as CASSEFLTYEQYV.

The J gene is TRBJ1-1, the V gene TRBV19; D call uncertain. Trimming cost V 6 bases and J 4 bases, with 12 bases left between them. Germline V gives CDR1 LNHDA, CDR2 SQIVND (reference sequence). The CDR3 has 13 amino acids. CDR3 residues: CASSAGPGTEAFF. In DNA form, the CDR3 reads TGTGCCAGTAGCGCTGGCCCGGGCACTGAAGCTTTCTTT.

The rearrangement uses TRBV5-1 and TRBJ2-3, with D hard to call. This CDR3 region has 17 residues. V was pared by 1 base and J by 0 bases, with 15 bases between. From germline, CDR1 is SGHRS and CDR2 YFSETQ. The chain's CDR3 is CASSLFARWSSTDTQYF. The CDR3 nucleotides read TGCGCCAGCAGCTTGTTTGCGCGATGGTCTAGCACAGATACGCAGTATTTT.

Concerning this clone: This sample also contains other DNA sequences that code for the same CDR3. The chain is built from TRBV15 and TRBJ1-2; no reliable D call. Trimming shortened V by 4 bases and J by 3 bases, and 6 bases separated the two germline ends. CDR1 LNHNV and CDR2 YYDKDF come from the germline V gene (reference sequence). CDR3 size: 12 residues. DNA for the CDR3: TGTGCCACCAGCACGGGGTACTATGGCTACACCTTC. Protein: CATSTGYYGYTF.